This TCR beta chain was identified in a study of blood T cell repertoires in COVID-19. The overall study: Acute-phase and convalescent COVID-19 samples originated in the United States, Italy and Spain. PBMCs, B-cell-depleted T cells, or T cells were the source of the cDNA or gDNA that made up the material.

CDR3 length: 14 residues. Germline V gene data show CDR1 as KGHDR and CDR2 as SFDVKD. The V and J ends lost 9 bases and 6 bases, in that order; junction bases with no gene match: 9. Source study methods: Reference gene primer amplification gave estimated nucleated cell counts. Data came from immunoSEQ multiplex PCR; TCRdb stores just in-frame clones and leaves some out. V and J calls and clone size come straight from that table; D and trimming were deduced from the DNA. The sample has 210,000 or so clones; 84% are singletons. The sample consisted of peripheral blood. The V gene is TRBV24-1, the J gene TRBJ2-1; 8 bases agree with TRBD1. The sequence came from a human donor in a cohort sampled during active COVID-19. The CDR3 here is CATGKRTGTNEQFF. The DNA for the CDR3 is TGTGCCACCGGTAAGCGGACAGGGACCAATGAGCAGTTCTTC.